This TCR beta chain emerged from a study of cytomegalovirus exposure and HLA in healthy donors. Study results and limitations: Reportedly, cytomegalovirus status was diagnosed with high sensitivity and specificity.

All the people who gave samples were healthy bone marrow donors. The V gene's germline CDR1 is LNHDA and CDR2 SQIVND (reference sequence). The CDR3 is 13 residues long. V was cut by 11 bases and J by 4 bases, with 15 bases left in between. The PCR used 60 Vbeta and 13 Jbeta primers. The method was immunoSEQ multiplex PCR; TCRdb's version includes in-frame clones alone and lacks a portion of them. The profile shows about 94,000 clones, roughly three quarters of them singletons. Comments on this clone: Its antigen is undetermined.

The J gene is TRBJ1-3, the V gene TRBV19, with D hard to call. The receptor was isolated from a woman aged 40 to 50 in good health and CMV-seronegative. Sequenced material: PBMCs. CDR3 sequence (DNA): TGTGCCTCGTGGGGAGGCCAAGGAAACACCATATATTTT. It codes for CASWGGQGNTIYF.